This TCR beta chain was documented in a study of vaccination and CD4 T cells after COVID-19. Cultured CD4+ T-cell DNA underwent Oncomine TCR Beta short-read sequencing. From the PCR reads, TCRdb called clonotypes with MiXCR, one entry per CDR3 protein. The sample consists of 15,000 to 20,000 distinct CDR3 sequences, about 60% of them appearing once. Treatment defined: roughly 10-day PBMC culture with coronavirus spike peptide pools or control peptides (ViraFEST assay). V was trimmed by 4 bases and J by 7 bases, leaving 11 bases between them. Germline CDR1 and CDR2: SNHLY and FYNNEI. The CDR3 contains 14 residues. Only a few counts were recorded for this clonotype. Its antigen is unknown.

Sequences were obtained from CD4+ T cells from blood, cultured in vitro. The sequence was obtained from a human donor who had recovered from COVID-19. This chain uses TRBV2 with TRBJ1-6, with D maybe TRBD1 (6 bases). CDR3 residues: CASSVDRRNSPLHF. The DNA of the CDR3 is TGTGCCAGCAGTGTGGACAGAAGAAATTCACCCCTCCACTTT.